One sample yielded the 27 T cell receptor beta chains listed below, sequenced in a study of cytomegalovirus exposure and HLA in healthy donors. It was with 60 Vbeta and 13 Jbeta primers that the PCR ran. TCRdb's table, derived via immunoSEQ multiplex PCR, lists solely in-frame clones and lacks some. Altogether around 200,000 clones are present, approximately 86% being singletons, with the ten largest covering around 0.3%. Sequencing was performed on PBMCs. Source of these receptors: a woman in her thirties in good health and CMV-seronegative.

This clone was seen only a few times. CDR3 nucleotides: TGTGCCAGCACCCGTCTCACAGGGGTCAATCAGCCCCAGCATTTT. This encodes CASTRLTGVNQPQHF. The chain couples TRBV7-2 to TRBJ1-5; 7 bases fit TRBD1. Germline values: CDR1 SGHTA, CDR2 FQGNSA. The CDR3 spans 15 residues. Trimming at V came to 7 bases and at J to 3 bases, leaving 9 bases not matched to a gene.

This clone has more than one count but fewer than ten. The chain uses TRBV28 and TRBJ1-2; D is undetermined. Trimming shortened V by 1 base and J by 2 bases, and 8 bases separated the two germline ends. CDR3 length: 14 amino acids. The germline CDR1 and CDR2 sequences are MDHEN and SYDVKM. CDR3 region: CASSLFLSNYGYTF. In DNA form, the CDR3 reads TGTGCCAGCAGTTTATTTCTAAGCAACTATGGCTACACCTTC.

V usage is TRBV27 and J usage is TRBJ1-4; no clear D gene. V lost 6 bases, J lost 8 bases, and 25 bases lay in between. The CDR3 has 17 amino acids. Germline V lookup: CDR1 MNHEY, CDR2 SMNVEV (reference sequence). This chain's CDR3 is CASSPSFSVFAGEKLFF. The CDR3 coding sequence is TGTGCCAGCAGCCCCTCTTTCTCAGTATTCGCGGGCGAAAAACTGTTTTTT.

The genes are TRBV10-3 and TRBJ1-5, with D possibly matching TRBD1 (6 bases). The CDR3 is 14 residues long. The V end was cut by 6 bases, the J end by 3 bases, with 12 bases between. Looked up from germline, CDR1 is ENHRY and CDR2 is SYGVKD. Here the CDR3 DNA reads TGTGCCATCAGGGGCGACAGGTTCAATCAGCCCCAGCATTTT. Its protein is CAIRGDRFNQPQHF.

The J gene is TRBJ2-2, the V gene TRBV5-4; a weak D match, TRBD2 (7 bases). The CDR3 length is 15 residues. V dropped 9 bases and J dropped 1 base, with 16 bases sitting between them. Germline CDR1 SGHNT, CDR2 YYREEE (reference sequence). The CDR3: CATHRGGGNTGELFF. The DNA for the CDR3 is TGTGCCACCCACCGGGGAGGGGGGAACACCGGGGAGCTGTTTTTT.

There are a few counts of this clone. V is TRBV6-1 and J is TRBJ2-1; D is possibly TRBD2 (6 bases). The germline V and J ends were trimmed by 7 bases and 10 bases, with 11 bases remaining between them. The CDR3 contains 11 residues. Germline-derived CDR1 and CDR2 are MNHNS and SASEGT. CDR3 bases: TGTGCCAGCAAGGAGGGCTGGGAGCAGTTCTTC. Protein: CASKEGWEQFF.

The chain uses TRBV28 and TRBJ1-3; 9 bases map to TRBD1. Germline V lookup: CDR1 MDHEN, CDR2 SYDVKM. The CDR3 is 14 residues long. J was trimmed by 4 bases and V by 6 bases; bases with no gene match: 4. The CDR3 sequence: CASRLQGAGNTIYF. The CDR3 DNA reads as TGTGCCAGCAGGCTACAGGGGGCCGGAAACACCATATATTTT.

CDR3 sequence (DNA): TGTGCCAGCACGGCGAGGACAGAAGAGACCCAGTACTTC. Its protein product is CASTARTEETQYF. This chain uses TRBV6-1 with TRBJ2-5, with D possibly TRBD1 on 6 matching bases. CDR1 is MNHNS and CDR2 is SASEGT in the germline V gene. Trimming cost V 7 bases and J 3 bases, with 12 bases left between them. The CDR3 covers 13 residues.

V is TRBV7-9 and J is TRBJ2-2; weak D call: TRBD1 (5 bases). Trimming stripped 2 bases from V and 1 base from J, with 11 bases between. CDR1 and CDR2 from the germline V gene are SEHNR and FQNEAQ (reference sequence). This CDR3 has 16 amino acids. The CDR3 loop reads CASSLQDKLNTGELFF. CDR3 DNA: TGTGCCAGCAGCTTACAGGACAAACTGAACACCGGGGAGCTGTTTTTT.

With respect to this clone: The junction differs from germline at one of its ends, possibly a read error. V gene TRBV7-7 combines with J gene TRBJ2-5; 8 bases are shared with TRBD1. Germline CDR1 and CDR2: SSHAT and FNYEAQ (reference sequence). This CDR3 spans 15 amino acids. This CDR3 is CASSRQGADGETQYF. The CDR3 nucleotides read TGTGCTAGCAGCCGGCAGGGGGCGGATGGAGAGACCCAGTACTTC.

The chain links TRBV2 to TRBJ2-3; TRBD1 matches 9 bases. Trimming cost V 5 bases and J 6 bases; bases outside gene matches: 6. This CDR3 comprises 14 residues. The germline gives CDR1 SNHLY, CDR2 FYNNEI. The DNA of the CDR3 is TGTGCCAGCAGTTCCGGGACAGGGCTTGATACGCAGTATTTT. This gives the protein CASSSGTGLDTQYF.

V gene TRBV6-6 combines with J gene TRBJ2-1; unclear D gene. The germline CDR1 and CDR2 sequences are MNHNY and SVGAGI (reference sequence). Trimming removed 5 bases at V and 4 bases at J, with 3 bases between. CDR3 size: 11 residues. DNA for the CDR3: TGTGCCAGCAGTACTTACAATGAGCAGTTCTTC. Protein product: CASSTYNEQFF.

The V call is TRBV6-1, the J call TRBJ2-2; D uncertain. Trimming removed 7 bases from V and 4 bases from J, with 7 bases in between. The CDR3 has 12 residues. Germline V CDR1 and CDR2: MNHNS, SASEGT. This CDR3 is CASTTVTGELFF. The CDR3 DNA is TGTGCCAGCACCACGGTCACCGGGGAGCTGTTTTTT.

CDR3 protein: CASSVGGGLNEQFF. CDR3 bases: TGTGCCAGCAGCGTAGGCGGGGGGTTAAATGAGCAGTTCTTC. The chain links TRBV9 to TRBJ2-1; 8 positions agree with TRBD2. Germline CDR1 is SGDLS and CDR2 is YYNGEE. V shed 0 bases, J shed 7 bases, and the junction held 3 bases outside the gene matches. CDR3 size: 14 residues.

The V gene is TRBV6-5, the J gene TRBJ2-5; a possible D gene is TRBD2 (6 bases). Germline loops: CDR1 MNHEY, CDR2 SVGAGI. V was cut by 5 bases and J by 5 bases, with 12 bases left in between. The CDR3 spans 13 residues. The CDR3 DNA is TGTGCCAGCAGTCTTCGAGGGAGGGAGACCCAGTACTTC. It is translated as CASSLRGRETQYF.

V gene TRBV27 combines with J gene TRBJ2-7, with TRBD1 matching 9 bases. CDR1 is MNHEY, CDR2 SMNVEV, per germline (reference sequence). V was clipped by 2 bases and J by 8 bases; unmatched bases: 13. CDR3 length: 16 amino acids. The CDR3 is CASSLGAGTGISKQYF. The CDR3 region has the DNA TGTGCCAGCAGTTTAGGGGCGGGGACAGGGATAAGCAAGCAGTACTTC.

The V gene is TRBV2, the J gene TRBJ2-7; D is unclear. The CDR3 sequence is 14 residues long. CDR1 and CDR2 (germline): SNHLY, FYNNEI. Deletions cut 2 bases from V and 5 bases from J, with 13 bases between. The CDR3 DNA follows: TGTGCCAGCAGTGAACCCTCCCGGAGCAACGAGCAGTACTTC. It is translated as CASSEPSRSNEQYF. The variable domain in full, with the rest retrieved from reference TRBV2 and TRBJ2-7, is EPEVTQTPSHQVTQMGQEVILRCVPISNHLYFYWYRQILGQKVEFLVSFYNNEISEKSEIFDDQFSVERPDGSNFTLKIRSTKLEDSAMYFCASSEPSRSNEQYFGPGTRLTVT.

The J gene is TRBJ2-5, the V gene TRBV6-1; a possible D gene is TRBD1 (6 bases). The CDR3 runs 15 residues. V lost 7 bases and J 0 bases, leaving 15 bases between the germline ends. Germline-derived CDR1 and CDR2 are MNHNS and SASEGT. CDR3 in amino acids: CASIQGLGYQETQYF. As DNA, the CDR3 is TGTGCCAGCATCCAGGGGTTAGGGTACCAAGAGACCCAGTACTTC.

The V gene is TRBV25-1, the J gene TRBJ1-2; no reliable D call. The length of the CDR3 is 12 residues. Between the trimmed V and J ends, which lost 5 bases and 4 bases, there was a span of 8 bases. Germline V gives CDR1 MGHDK, CDR2 SYGVNS. As DNA, the CDR3 is TGTGCCAGCAGTAACACCATCTATGGCTACACCTTC. Translation gives CASSNTIYGYTF.

J is TRBJ2-1 and V is TRBV7-9; the match to TRBD2 covers 9 bases. This CDR3 is built from 14 residues. The trim removed 6 bases at V and 2 bases at J, leaving 2 bases unmatched. CDR1 and CDR2 from the germline V gene are SEHNR and FQNEAQ (reference sequence). The CDR3 reads CASSGLATYNEQFF. DNA for the CDR3: TGTGCCAGCAGTGGACTAGCGACCTACAATGAGCAGTTCTTC.

This chain links TRBV15 with TRBJ2-1; 11 bases are shared with TRBD2. V gave up 3 bases and J gave up 7 bases; unmatched junction bases: 2. The CDR3 length is 14 residues. Germline V lookup: CDR1 LNHNV, CDR2 YYDKDF (reference sequence). CDR3 sequence: CATSRRTSGNEQFF. The CDR3 DNA is TGTGCCACCAGCAGGAGGACTAGCGGGAATGAGCAGTTCTTC.

The chain couples TRBV2 to TRBJ2-2; no definite D call. The CDR3 length is 13 residues. Germline V CDR1 and CDR2: SNHLY, FYNNEI. V dropped 6 bases and J dropped 3 bases, with 8 bases sitting between them. CDR3: CASSAQDTGELFF. The DNA for the CDR3 is TGTGCCAGCAGCGCCCAGGACACCGGGGAGCTGTTTTTT.

J is TRBJ2-7 and V is TRBV19, with 10 nucleotides matching TRBD1. V was pared by 3 bases and J by 6 bases, with 8 bases of the junction left unmatched. There are 15 residues in the CDR3. Germline loops: CDR1 LNHDA, CDR2 SQIVND (reference sequence). The CDR3 protein is CASSISTGTGVEQYF. DNA for the CDR3: TGTGCCAGTAGTATCTCAACGGGGACAGGGGTCGAGCAGTACTTC.

This clone was observed a few times. The chain employs TRBV4-1 and TRBJ2-6; 8 bases line up with TRBD2. Germline V CDR1 and CDR2: MGHRA, YSYEKL. The junction had 6 bases not matched to a gene; V was cut back by 3 bases and J by 2 bases. CDR3 size: 17 residues. This chain's CDR3 is CASSQGLRGAGANVLTF. The CDR3 bases are TGCGCCAGCAGCCAGGGGTTGCGGGGGGCTGGGGCCAACGTCCTGACTTTC.

The gene calls are TRBV7-3 and TRBJ1-1; D unclear. CDR3 length: 15 amino acids. From germline, CDR1 is SGHTA and CDR2 FQGTGA. V was cut by 2 bases and J by 0 bases, with 10 bases left in between. This chain's CDR3 is CASSLERSMNTEAFF. The CDR3 DNA follows: TGTGCCAGCAGCTTAGAGAGGAGCATGAACACTGAAGCTTTCTTT.

The chain uses TRBV7-9 and TRBJ1-5; 8 nucleotides agree with TRBD1. V lost 3 bases, J lost 8 bases, and 6 bases stayed unmatched. CDR3 length: 14 amino acids. Per germline, CDR1 SEHNR and CDR2 FQNEAQ (reference sequence). The chain's CDR3 is CASSLQGAEEPQHF. The DNA of the CDR3 is TGTGCCAGCAGCTTGCAGGGGGCTGAAGAGCCCCAGCATTTT.

The chain carries TRBV27 and TRBJ2-7; D is ambiguous. V was cut by 1 base and J by 2 bases, with 9 bases left in between. The CDR3 contains 14 residues. CDR1 is MNHEY and CDR2 is SMNVEV in the germline V gene (reference sequence). The CDR3 DNA reads as TGTGCCAGCAGTTTATACCCCGGTCCCTACGAGCAGTACTTC. It specifies CASSLYPGPYEQYF.